The clone carrying this TCR beta chain is labeled medium-sized. Its antigen remains unidentified. The data stem from a study of T cell repertoires in ileal Crohn's disease. Study-wide findings and caveats: All patients with clonality above 26.8% had endoscopic recurrence. High-frequency clones were more common in sorted CD8 than CD4 cells.

Time point meaning: neoterminal ileum biopsy at postoperative endoscopy, about 6 months after surgery. Adults with ileal or ileocolonic Crohn's disease and an indication for resection were eligible. The method was immunoSEQ multiplex PCR; TCRdb's version includes in-frame clones alone and lacks a portion of them. The table lists 12,000 or so clones, around two thirds of them singletons, with approximately 8% in the top ten. This sequence originates from an adult with Crohn's disease. Material for sequencing was ileal tissue.

The CDR3 DNA reads as TGTGCCAGTAGTATGCGCCCCTCGACCTACGAGCAGTACTTC. It translates to CASSMRPSTYEQYF. The genes are TRBV19 and TRBJ2-7; D gene uncertain. From germline, CDR1 is LNHDA and CDR2 SQIVND (reference sequence). Between the trimmed V and J ends, which lost 3 bases and 2 bases, there was a span of 11 bases. CDR3 length equals 14 residues.